The 26 T cell receptor beta chains listed next were all sequenced from one sample in a study of cytomegalovirus exposure and HLA in healthy donors. Vbeta (60) and Jbeta (13) primers were used in the PCR. Using immunoSEQ multiplex PCR, the repertoire was profiled, and TCRdb retains in-frame clones only, with some absent. The sample has more than 100,000 clones, about 82% seen once; the top ten hold around 1.8%. The sequencing sample was made of PBMCs. These receptor sequences come from a female donor in good health and CMV-seropositive.

The chain is built from TRBV5-1 and TRBJ2-3, with TRBD2 identical over 7 bases. V lost 2 bases to trimming and J lost 9 bases; unmatched junction nucleotides: 12. Germline values: CDR1 SGHRS, CDR2 YFSETQ. There are 15 residues in the CDR3. CDR3 in DNA: TGCGCCAGCAGCTTAGGAGGTGCAGGACTAGTCACGCAGTATTTT. This translates into CASSLGGAGLVTQYF.

The chain carries TRBV2 and TRBJ2-7; 9 bases agree with TRBD1. Losses at the gene ends were 6 bases for V and 3 bases for J; bases not matched to a gene: 9. The CDR3 has 15 amino acids. CDR1 and CDR2 (germline): SNHLY, FYNNEI. The CDR3 is CASSRDRDLRYEQYF. The CDR3 DNA sequence: TGTGCCAGCAGCCGGGACAGGGATCTTCGCTACGAGCAGTACTTC.

This rearrangement joins TRBV19 to TRBJ2-2, with 7 bases identical to TRBD1. J was trimmed by 5 bases and V by 4 bases; bases with no gene match: 16. The CDR3 runs 18 residues. CDR1 and CDR2 (germline): LNHDA, SQIVND (reference sequence). CDR3 region: CASSTNSPRQGRTGELFF. The CDR3 DNA reads as TGTGCCAGTAGTACCAACTCACCCCGACAGGGAAGAACCGGGGAGCTGTTTTTT.

The chain is built from TRBV5-4 and TRBJ2-3, with 8 bases lining up with TRBD2. From germline, CDR1 is SGHNT and CDR2 YYREEE (reference sequence). V shed 4 bases, J shed 0 bases, and the junction held 10 bases outside the gene matches. CDR3 length: 17 residues. The CDR3 here is CASSRAGAGGSTDTQYF. CDR3 bases: TGTGCCAGCAGCCGCGCGGGGGCGGGGGGTAGCACAGATACGCAGTATTTT.

This clone appeared a few times. The rearrangement joins TRBV2 to TRBJ2-5, with 7 bases identical to TRBD1. CDR1 and CDR2 (germline): SNHLY, FYNNEI. The CDR3 is 12 amino acids. Trimming removed 6 bases from V and 4 bases from J; junction bases left unmatched: 2. CDR3 in DNA: TGTGCCAGCAGCAGGACAGGAGAGACCCAGTACTTC. This encodes CASSRTGETQYF.

This clone was picked up one time. This chain uses TRBV5-6 with TRBJ2-3, with 9 bases lining up with TRBD1. CDR1 and CDR2 from the germline V gene are SGHDT and YYEEEE. The CDR3 covers 19 residues. V trimming: 0 bases; J trimming: 2 bases; junction bases outside the gene matches: 13. CDR3 residues: CASSLEGQGFHLPTDTQYF. CDR3 sequence (DNA): TGTGCCAGCAGCTTGGAGGGACAGGGATTCCACCTTCCCACAGATACGCAGTATTTT.

The chain recombines TRBV9 with TRBJ1-5; possible D gene TRBD1, 5 bases. CDR3 length: 14 residues. Trimming cost V 0 bases and J 5 bases, with 9 bases left between them. Germline assignment: CDR1 SGDLS and CDR2 YYNGEE. Written as DNA, the CDR3 is TGTGCCAGCAGCGTAGACGACAGTGATCAGCCCCAGCATTTT. This encodes CASSVDDSDQPQHF.

This chain's CDR3 is CASSIGQGPGYGYTF. The CDR3 nucleotides read TGTGCCAGTAGTATAGGCCAGGGCCCCGGCTATGGCTACACCTTC. The chain carries TRBV19 and TRBJ1-2; a weak D match, TRBD1 (5 bases). The CDR3 covers 15 residues. Trimming pared 1 base from V and 4 bases from J, leaving 13 bases between. Per the germline V gene, CDR1 is LNHDA and CDR2 is SQIVND (reference sequence).

The genes are TRBV7-9 and TRBJ2-3, with D possibly being TRBD1 (6 bases). Trimming pared 5 bases from V and 12 bases from J, leaving 24 bases between. Germline V gene lookup returns CDR1 SEHNR and CDR2 FQNEAQ (reference sequence). CDR3 size: 15 residues. The CDR3 DNA reads TGTGCCAGCAGCCCCATTAAACAGGGACCCACTATCCAGTATTTT. It codes for CASSPIKQGPTIQYF.

The chain has TRBV10-1 and TRBJ2-3; the D is unclear. Germline assignment: CDR1 WNHNN and CDR2 SYGVQD (reference sequence). V lost 3 bases, J lost 0 bases, and 4 bases lay in between. The CDR3 has 13 residues. This chain's CDR3 is CASSDLSTDTQYF. In nucleotides, the CDR3 is TGCGCCAGCAGTGACCTAAGCACAGATACGCAGTATTTT.

The V call is TRBV5-1, the J call TRBJ2-5; 7 bases line up with TRBD2. The DNA matches TRBJ2-7 better at its end, which makes the J call doubtful. The CDR3 extends over 17 amino acids. From germline, CDR1 is SGHRS and CDR2 YFSETQ. CDR3: CASSLASVASGPDEQYF. CDR3 sequence (DNA): TGCGCCAGCAGCTTGGCCTCGGTGGCTAGCGGTCCTGACGAGCAGTACTTC.

For this clone: No DNA is shown, since the ends of the CDR3 on it are uncertain; the CDR3 is the one TCRdb lists. The V gene is TRBV7-9, the J gene TRBJ1-1. A total of 14 residues make up the CDR3, ends included. In germline, CDR1 is SEHNR, CDR2 FQNEAQ (reference sequence). The CDR3 sequence is CASSFGNGDTEAFF.

For this clone: Sequence at one end of the junction differs from germline and may be a read error. The rearrangement uses TRBV9 and TRBJ2-7; 12 bases line up with TRBD2. The CDR3 loop spans 20 amino acids. Looked up from germline, CDR1 is SGDLS and CDR2 is YYNGEE. DNA for the CDR3: TGTGCCAGCGGCGTAGATTGTCGGGCTAGCGGGGGGGGGAGCTCCTACGAGCAGTACTTC. Translating it yields CASGVDCRASGGGSSYEQYF.

This clone was counted once. The J gene is TRBJ2-5, the V gene TRBV7-9; possible D gene TRBD2, 5 bases. From germline, CDR1 is SEHNR and CDR2 FQNEAQ (reference sequence). Trimming pared 5 bases from V and 9 bases from J, leaving 13 bases between. The CDR3 sequence is 12 residues long. Written as DNA, the CDR3 is TGTGCCAGCAGCGGGTCCATGGAGGCCCAGTACTTC. It yields the protein CASSGSMEAQYF.

This chain joins TRBV9 and TRBJ2-5; 12 positions agree with TRBD2. The CDR3 is 16 amino acids. J was trimmed by 5 bases and V by 3 bases; bases with no gene match: 8. Germline V gene lookup returns CDR1 SGDLS and CDR2 YYNGEE. The CDR3 loop reads CASSERLAGAVETQYF. The CDR3 DNA sequence: TGTGCCAGCAGCGAACGACTAGCGGGGGCGGTGGAGACCCAGTACTTC.

This clone has a single count. The chain combines TRBV10-3 with TRBJ1-3; D not certain. Trimming cost V 10 bases and J 3 bases, with 25 bases left between them. CDR1 is ENHRY and CDR2 is SYGVKD in the germline V gene. This CDR3 has 17 residues. The CDR3 region is CATASRTSLVNGNTIYF. For the CDR3, the DNA is TGTGCCACAGCATCGAGGACCTCACTAGTGAATGGAAACACCATATATTTT.

The J gene is TRBJ2-4, the V gene TRBV6-1, with 7 positions matching TRBD2. Germline V gives CDR1 MNHNS, CDR2 SASEGT. The junction had 0 bases not matched to a gene; V was cut back by 3 bases and J by 1 base. This CDR3 region has 14 residues. This CDR3 is CASSEGGAKNIQYF. The CDR3 region has the DNA TGTGCCAGCAGTGAGGGGGGGGCCAAAAACATTCAGTACTTC.

This rearrangement joins TRBV2 to TRBJ1-1; perhaps TRBD1 as D (5 bases). Trimming shortened V by 7 bases and J by 3 bases, and 6 bases separated the two germline ends. This CDR3 comprises 11 residues. Germline V gives CDR1 SNHLY, CDR2 FYNNEI. The CDR3 loop reads CASTRDTEAFF. CDR3 sequence (DNA): TGTGCCAGCACCAGGGACACTGAAGCTTTCTTT.

DNA for the CDR3: TGTGCCATCAGTCCCGAGGTGAACACTGAAGCTTTCTTT. It yields the protein CAISPEVNTEAFF. The chain joins TRBV10-3 to TRBJ1-1; no reliable D call. Germline V gives CDR1 ENHRY, CDR2 SYGVKD. Trimming pared 5 bases from V and 0 bases from J, leaving 7 bases between. The CDR3 has 13 amino acids.

This clone was seen once. V is TRBV7-9 and J is TRBJ1-1; D may be TRBD1 (5 bases). The germline V and J ends were trimmed by 4 bases and 11 bases, with 14 bases remaining between them. Germline lookup yields CDR1 SEHNR and CDR2 FQNEAQ (reference sequence). The CDR3 is made up of 12 amino acids. The CDR3 DNA reads as TGTGCCAGCAGCTCGGGGCGGGGGTCGGCTTTCTTT. Its translation: CASSSGRGSAFF.

The chain is built from TRBV7-9 and TRBJ2-7; weak D call: TRBD2 (6 bases). CDR1 is SEHNR, CDR2 FQNEAQ, per germline (reference sequence). Trimming took off 1 base at V and 6 bases at J, with 13 bases between the two ends. This CDR3 comprises 14 residues. For the CDR3, the DNA is TGTGCCAGCAGCTTAGTCATCGGGGGACGCGAGCAGTACTTC. Amino acid sequence: CASSLVIGGREQYF.

This clone was detected only once. This sequence joins TRBV19 and TRBJ1-4; perhaps TRBD1 as D (6 bases). CDR1 is LNHDA, CDR2 SQIVND, per germline (reference sequence). V was trimmed by 5 bases and J by 7 bases, leaving 14 bases between them. CDR3 length equals 14 residues. CDR3 bases: TGTGCCAGTAGTCCAAGGGACACTCCTGAAAAACTGTTTTTT. Protein product: CASSPRDTPEKLFF.

This chain uses TRBV18 with TRBJ2-3; the match to TRBD2 covers 8 bases. This CDR3 is 20 amino acids long. Germline trimming cut 3 bases from V and 0 bases from J; bases unmatched to any gene: 17. CDR1 is KGHSH, CDR2 LQKENI, per germline. The CDR3 reads CASSPLLAANRQTSTDTQYF. CDR3 in DNA: TGTGCCAGCTCACCCTTACTAGCGGCTAATAGACAAACTAGCACAGATACGCAGTATTTT.

The chain recombines TRBV19 with TRBJ2-1; D perhaps matches TRBD2 (5 bases). Per germline, CDR1 LNHDA and CDR2 SQIVND (reference sequence). The V and J ends lost 5 bases and 6 bases respectively, with 11 bases between them. This CDR3 is built from 13 residues. The CDR3 loop reads CASSGAVANEQFF. Written as DNA, the CDR3 is TGTGCCAGTAGTGGAGCGGTGGCCAATGAGCAGTTCTTC.

A single count supports this clone. The rearrangement links TRBV7-3 to TRBJ2-3, with TRBD1 matching over 10 bases. Germline lookup yields CDR1 SGHTA and CDR2 FQGTGA. CDR3 length: 18 amino acids. V shed 5 bases, J shed 4 bases, and the junction held 15 bases outside the gene matches. The CDR3 sequence: CASSPHPRTGGESDTQYF. As DNA, the CDR3 is TGTGCCAGCAGCCCCCATCCTCGGACAGGGGGAGAATCAGATACGCAGTATTTT.

This clone was seen more than once but under ten times. The chain joins TRBV4-1 to TRBJ1-4, with 7 bases fitting TRBD1. J lost 5 bases, V lost 4 bases, and 4 bases had no gene match. Germline CDR1 is MGHRA and CDR2 is YSYEKL. The CDR3 is 14 amino acids. The CDR3, as DNA: TGCGCCAGCAGCCTGACAGGGTTCAATGAAAAACTGTTTTTT. Translated, it gives CASSLTGFNEKLFF.